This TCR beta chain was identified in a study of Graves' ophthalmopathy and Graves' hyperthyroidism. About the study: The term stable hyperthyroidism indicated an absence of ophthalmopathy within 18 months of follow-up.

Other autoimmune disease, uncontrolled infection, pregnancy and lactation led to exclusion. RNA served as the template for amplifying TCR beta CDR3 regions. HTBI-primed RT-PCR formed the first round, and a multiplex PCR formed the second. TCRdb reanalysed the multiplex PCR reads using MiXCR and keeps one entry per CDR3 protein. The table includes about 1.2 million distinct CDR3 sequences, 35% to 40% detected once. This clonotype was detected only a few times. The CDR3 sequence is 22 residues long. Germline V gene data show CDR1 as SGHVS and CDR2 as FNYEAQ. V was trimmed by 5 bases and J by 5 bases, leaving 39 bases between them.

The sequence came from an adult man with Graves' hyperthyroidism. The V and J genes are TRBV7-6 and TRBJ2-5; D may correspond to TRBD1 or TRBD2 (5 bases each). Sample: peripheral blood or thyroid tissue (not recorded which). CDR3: CASSHLFGTLAEKTRRGETQYF. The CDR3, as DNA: TGTGCCAGCAGCCACCTCTTCGGGACCCTCGCGGAAAAGACACGCCGCGGGGAGACCCAGTACTTC.